The sequence of this TCR beta chain was determined in a study of T cells after yellow fever vaccination. Overall study results and limits: Weaker in magnitude, the secondary response showed a faster peak on day 5 versus 15.

The study made its TCR cDNA through 5'RACE template switching. That step introduced a universal primer site along with UMIs. TCRdb ran MiXCR on the 5' RACE reads and lists one entry per CDR3 protein. The table shows approximately 300,000 distinct CDR3 sequences, with over 8% occurring only once. This clonotype was seen only a few times. Its antigen is currently unknown. From germline, CDR1 is MRHNA and CDR2 SNTAGT. Losses at the gene ends were 4 bases for V and 3 bases for J; bases not matched to a gene: 5. This CDR3 has 15 residues. This clonotype originated in a man younger than 30 who received the YFV17D yellow fever vaccine. The rearrangement uses TRBV6-4 and TRBJ2-1; 8 bases fit TRBD1. The input for sequencing was PBMCs, taken on the day of the first yellow fever vaccination. The CDR3 loop reads CASSAGTGVYNEQFF. Written as DNA, the CDR3 is TGTGCCAGCAGTGCCGGGACAGGTGTCTACAATGAGCAGTTCTTC.